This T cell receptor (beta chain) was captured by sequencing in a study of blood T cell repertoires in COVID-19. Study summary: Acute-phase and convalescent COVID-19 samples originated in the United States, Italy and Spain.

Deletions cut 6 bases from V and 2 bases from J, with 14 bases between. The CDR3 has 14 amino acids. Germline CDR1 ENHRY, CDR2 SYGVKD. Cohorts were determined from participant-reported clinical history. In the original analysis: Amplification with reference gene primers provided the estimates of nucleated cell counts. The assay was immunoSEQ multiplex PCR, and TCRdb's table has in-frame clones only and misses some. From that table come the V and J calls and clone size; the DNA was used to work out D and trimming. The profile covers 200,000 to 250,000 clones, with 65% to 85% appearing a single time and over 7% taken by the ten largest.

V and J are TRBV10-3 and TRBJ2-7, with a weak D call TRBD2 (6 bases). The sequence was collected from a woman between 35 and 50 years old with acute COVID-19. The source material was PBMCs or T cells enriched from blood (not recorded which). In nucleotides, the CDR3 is TGTGCCATCAGAGACGGGAGTCCCCCCTACGAGCAGTACTTC. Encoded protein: CAIRDGSPPYEQYF.